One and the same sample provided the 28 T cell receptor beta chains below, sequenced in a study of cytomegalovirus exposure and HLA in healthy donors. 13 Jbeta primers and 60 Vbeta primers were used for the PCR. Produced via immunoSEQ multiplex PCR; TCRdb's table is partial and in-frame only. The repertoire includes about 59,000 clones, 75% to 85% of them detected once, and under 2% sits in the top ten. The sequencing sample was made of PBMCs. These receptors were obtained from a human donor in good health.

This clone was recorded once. The CDR3 nucleotides are TGTGCCTGGAGTCCAGGGGGAGCCGCCAAAAACATTCAGTACTTC. It translates to CAWSPGGAAKNIQYF. The rearrangement uses TRBV30 and TRBJ2-4; 7 positions match TRBD1. The germline V gene has CDR1 GTSNPN and CDR2 SVGIG (reference sequence). With 2 bases clipped from V and 1 base from J, the junction kept 5 bases outside the gene matches. This CDR3 is 15 amino acids long.

Written as DNA, the CDR3 is TGTGCCAGCAGTTACGGGACCGGGACAGGGGAGGAAGAGCAGTACTTC. This gives the protein CASSYGTGTGEEEQYF. V and J are TRBV6-6 and TRBJ2-5, with 10 bases lining up with TRBD1. V was clipped by 2 bases and J by 11 bases; unmatched bases: 14. The CDR3 is 16 amino acids. CDR1 MNHNY and CDR2 SVGAGI come from the germline V gene (reference sequence).

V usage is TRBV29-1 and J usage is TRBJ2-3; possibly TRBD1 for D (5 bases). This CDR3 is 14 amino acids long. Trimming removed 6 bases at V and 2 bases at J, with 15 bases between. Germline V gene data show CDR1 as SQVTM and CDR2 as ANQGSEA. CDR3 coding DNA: TGCAGCGTGCATGGGGCGTCCGACACAGATACGCAGTATTTT. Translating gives CSVHGASDTDTQYF.

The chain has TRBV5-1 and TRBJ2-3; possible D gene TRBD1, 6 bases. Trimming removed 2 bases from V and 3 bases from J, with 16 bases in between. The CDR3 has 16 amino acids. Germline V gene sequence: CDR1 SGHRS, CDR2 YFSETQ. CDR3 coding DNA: TGCGCCAGCAGCTTCCTCGGACAGAGGACGACAGATACGCAGTATTTT. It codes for CASSFLGQRTTDTQYF.

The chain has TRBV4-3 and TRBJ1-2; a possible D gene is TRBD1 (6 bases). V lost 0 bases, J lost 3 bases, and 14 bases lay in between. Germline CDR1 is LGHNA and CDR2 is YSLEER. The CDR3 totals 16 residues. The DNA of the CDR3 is TGCGCCAGCAGCCAAGATCGAGAGGGGGTGGACTATGGCTACACCTTC. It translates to CASSQDREGVDYGYTF.

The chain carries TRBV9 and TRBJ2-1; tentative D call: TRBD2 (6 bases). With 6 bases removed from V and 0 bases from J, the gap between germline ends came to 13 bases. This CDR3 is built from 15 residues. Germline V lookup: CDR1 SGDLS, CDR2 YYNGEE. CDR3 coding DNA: TGTGCCAGCACCCAAAGCGGGCGCTCCTACAATGAGCAGTTCTTC. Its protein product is CASTQSGRSYNEQFF.

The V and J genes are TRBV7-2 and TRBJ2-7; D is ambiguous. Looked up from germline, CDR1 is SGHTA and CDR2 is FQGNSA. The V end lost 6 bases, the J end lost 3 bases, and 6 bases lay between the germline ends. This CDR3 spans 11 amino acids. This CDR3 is CASSTYYEQYF. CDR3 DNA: TGTGCCAGCAGTACATACTACGAGCAGTACTTC.

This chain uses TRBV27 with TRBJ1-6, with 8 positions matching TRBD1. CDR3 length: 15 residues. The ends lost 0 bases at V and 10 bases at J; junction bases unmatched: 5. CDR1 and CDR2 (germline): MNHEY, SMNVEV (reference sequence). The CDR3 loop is CASSLSGTGGSPLHF. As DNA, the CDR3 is TGTGCCAGCAGTTTATCTGGGACAGGAGGGTCACCCCTCCACTTT.

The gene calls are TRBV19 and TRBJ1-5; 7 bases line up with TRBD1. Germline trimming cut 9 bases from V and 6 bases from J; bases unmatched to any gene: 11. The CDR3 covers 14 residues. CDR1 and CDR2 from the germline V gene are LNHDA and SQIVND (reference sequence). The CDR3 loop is CASDEGGFTQPQHF. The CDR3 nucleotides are TGTGCCAGCGACGAAGGGGGCTTTACTCAGCCCCAGCATTTT.

The CDR3 here is CASSLGQNNEKLFF. In nucleotides, the CDR3 is TGTGCCAGCAGCTTAGGACAGAACAATGAAAAACTGTTTTTT. This chain uses TRBV7-9 with TRBJ1-4; D may be TRBD1 (5 bases). Germline CDR1 is SEHNR and CDR2 is FQNEAQ (reference sequence). V was cut by 1 base and J by 5 bases, with 8 bases left in between. This CDR3 spans 14 amino acids.

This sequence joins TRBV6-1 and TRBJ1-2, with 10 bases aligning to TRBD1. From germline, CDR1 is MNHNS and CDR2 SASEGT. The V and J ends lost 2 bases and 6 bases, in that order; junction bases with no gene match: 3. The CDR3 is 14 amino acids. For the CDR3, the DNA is TGTGCCAGCAGTGAAAGCGGGACAGGGGATGGCTACACCTTC. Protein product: CASSESGTGDGYTF.

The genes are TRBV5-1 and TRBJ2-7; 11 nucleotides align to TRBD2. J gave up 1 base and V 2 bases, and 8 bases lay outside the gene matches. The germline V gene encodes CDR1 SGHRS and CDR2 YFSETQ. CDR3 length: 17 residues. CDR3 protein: CASSFLLAGEGSYEQYF. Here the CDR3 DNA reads TGCGCCAGCAGCTTCCTACTAGCGGGAGAAGGGTCCTACGAGCAGTACTTC.

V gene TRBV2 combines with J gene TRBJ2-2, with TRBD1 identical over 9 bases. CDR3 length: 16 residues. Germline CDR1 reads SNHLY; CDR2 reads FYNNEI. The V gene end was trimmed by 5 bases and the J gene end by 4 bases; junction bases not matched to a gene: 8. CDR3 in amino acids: CASSPKDRGATGELFF. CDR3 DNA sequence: TGTGCCAGCAGTCCCAAGGACAGGGGAGCCACCGGGGAGCTGTTTTTT.

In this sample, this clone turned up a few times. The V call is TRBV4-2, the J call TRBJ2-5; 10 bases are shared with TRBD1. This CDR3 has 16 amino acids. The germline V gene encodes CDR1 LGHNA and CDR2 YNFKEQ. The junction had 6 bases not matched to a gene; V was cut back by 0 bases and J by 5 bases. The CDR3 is CASSQDRGTGVETQYF. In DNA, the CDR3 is TGTGCCAGCAGCCAAGATAGAGGGACAGGGGTCGAGACCCAGTACTTC.

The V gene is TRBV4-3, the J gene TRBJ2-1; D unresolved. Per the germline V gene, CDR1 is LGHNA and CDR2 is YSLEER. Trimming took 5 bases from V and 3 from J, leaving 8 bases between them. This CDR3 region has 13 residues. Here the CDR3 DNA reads TGCGCCAGCAGCAGTCGGTACTACAATGAGCAGTTCTTC. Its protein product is CASSSRYYNEQFF.

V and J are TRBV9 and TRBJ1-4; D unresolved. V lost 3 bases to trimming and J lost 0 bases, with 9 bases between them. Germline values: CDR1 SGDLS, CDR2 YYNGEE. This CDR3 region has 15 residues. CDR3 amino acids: CASSGLDATNEKLFF. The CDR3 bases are TGTGCCAGCAGCGGACTAGATGCAACTAATGAAAAACTGTTTTTT.

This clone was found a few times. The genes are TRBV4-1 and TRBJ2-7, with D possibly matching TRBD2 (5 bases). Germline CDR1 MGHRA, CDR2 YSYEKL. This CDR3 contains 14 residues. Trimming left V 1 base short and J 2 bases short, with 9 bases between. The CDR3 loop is CASSQASGTYEQYF. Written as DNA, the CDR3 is TGCGCCAGCAGCCAAGCGTCGGGAACCTACGAGCAGTACTTC.

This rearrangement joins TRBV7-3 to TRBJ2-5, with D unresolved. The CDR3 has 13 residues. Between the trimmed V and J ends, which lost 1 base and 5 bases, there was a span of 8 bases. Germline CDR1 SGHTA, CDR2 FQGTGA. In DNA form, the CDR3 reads TGTGCCAGCAGCTTAAACAGTCAGGAGACCCAGTACTTC. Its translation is CASSLNSQETQYF.

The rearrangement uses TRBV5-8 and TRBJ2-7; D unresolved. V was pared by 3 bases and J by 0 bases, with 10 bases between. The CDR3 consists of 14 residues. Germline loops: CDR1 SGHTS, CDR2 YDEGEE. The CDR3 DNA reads TGTGCCAGCAGCTCTCCAGGTTACTCCTACGAGCAGTACTTC. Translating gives CASSSPGYSYEQYF.

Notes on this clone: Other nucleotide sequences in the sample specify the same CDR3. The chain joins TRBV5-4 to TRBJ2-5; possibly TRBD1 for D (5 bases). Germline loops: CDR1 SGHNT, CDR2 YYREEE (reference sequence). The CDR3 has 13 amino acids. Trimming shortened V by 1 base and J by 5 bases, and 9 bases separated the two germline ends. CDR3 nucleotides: TGTGCCAGCAGCTTGCAGGGAAAGGAGACCCAGTACTTC. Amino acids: CASSLQGKETQYF.

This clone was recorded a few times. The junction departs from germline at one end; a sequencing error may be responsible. CDR3: CASSQDASSGGNEQFF. CDR3 nucleotide sequence: TGTGCCAGCAGCCAAGATGCCTCTAGCGGGGGCAATGAGCAGTTCTTC. The chain employs TRBV4-1 and TRBJ2-1; 10 positions agree with TRBD2. The CDR3 is 16 amino acids. Per germline, CDR1 MGHRA and CDR2 YSYEKL.

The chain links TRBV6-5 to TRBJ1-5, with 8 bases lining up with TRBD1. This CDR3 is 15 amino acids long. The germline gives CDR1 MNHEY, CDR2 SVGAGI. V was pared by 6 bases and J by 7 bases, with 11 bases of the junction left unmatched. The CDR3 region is CASRVSQGAWQPQHF. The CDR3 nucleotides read TGTGCCAGCAGAGTCAGTCAGGGGGCGTGGCAGCCCCAGCATTTT.

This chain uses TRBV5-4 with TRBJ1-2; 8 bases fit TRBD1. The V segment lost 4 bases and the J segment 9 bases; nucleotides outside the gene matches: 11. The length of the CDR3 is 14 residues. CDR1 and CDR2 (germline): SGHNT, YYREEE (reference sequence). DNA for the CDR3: TGTGCCAGCAGCATACGGACAGGGCTCATGAGCTACACCTTC. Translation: CASSIRTGLMSYTF.

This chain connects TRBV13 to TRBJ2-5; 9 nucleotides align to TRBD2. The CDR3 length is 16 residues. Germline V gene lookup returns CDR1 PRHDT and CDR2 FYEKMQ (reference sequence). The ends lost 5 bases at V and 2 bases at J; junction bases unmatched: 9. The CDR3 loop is CASSKRLAGRQETQYF. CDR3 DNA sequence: TGTGCCAGCAGCAAAAGGCTAGCGGGGAGACAAGAGACCCAGTACTTC.

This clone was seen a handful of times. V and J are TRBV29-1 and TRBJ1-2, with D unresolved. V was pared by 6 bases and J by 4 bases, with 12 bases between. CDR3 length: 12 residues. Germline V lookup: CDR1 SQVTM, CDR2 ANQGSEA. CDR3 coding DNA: TGCAGCGTCGGGGAAGGTTTCTATGGCTACACCTTC. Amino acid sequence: CSVGEGFYGYTF.

CDR3 sequence: CASSPEARGLADTQYF. The CDR3, as DNA: TGTGCCAGCAGCCCCGAGGCCCGAGGGTTAGCAGATACGCAGTATTTT. The chain carries TRBV7-2 and TRBJ2-3, with a weak D call TRBD2 (5 bases). Looked up from germline, CDR1 is SGHTA and CDR2 is FQGNSA. The V and J ends lost 5 bases and 4 bases respectively, with 19 bases between them. This CDR3 has 16 amino acids.

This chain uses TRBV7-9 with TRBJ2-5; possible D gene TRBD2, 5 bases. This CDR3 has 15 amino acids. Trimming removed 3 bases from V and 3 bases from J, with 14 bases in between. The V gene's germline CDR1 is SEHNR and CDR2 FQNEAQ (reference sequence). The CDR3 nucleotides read TGTGCCAGCAGCTTCTCTACTAGTGAAGAAGAGACCCAGTACTTC. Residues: CASSFSTSEEETQYF.

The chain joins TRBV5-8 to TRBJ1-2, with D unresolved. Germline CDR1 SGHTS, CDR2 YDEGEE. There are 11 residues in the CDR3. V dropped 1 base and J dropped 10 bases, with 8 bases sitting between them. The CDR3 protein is CASSLLRFYTF. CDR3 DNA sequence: TGTGCCAGCAGCTTGCTGCGTTTCTACACCTTC.